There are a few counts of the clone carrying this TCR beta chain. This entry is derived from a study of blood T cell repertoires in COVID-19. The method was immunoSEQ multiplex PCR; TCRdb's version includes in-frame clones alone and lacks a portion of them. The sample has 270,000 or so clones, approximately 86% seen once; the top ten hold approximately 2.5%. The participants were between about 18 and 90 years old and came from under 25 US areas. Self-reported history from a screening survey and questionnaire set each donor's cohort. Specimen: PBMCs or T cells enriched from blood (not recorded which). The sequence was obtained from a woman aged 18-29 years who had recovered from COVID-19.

The CDR3 region has the DNA TGCAGCGTTGAAACGGGCAGGGGCAATGAGCAGTTCTTC. Its protein is CSVETGRGNEQFF. The chain couples TRBV29-1 to TRBJ2-1, with D possibly matching TRBD1 (6 bases). The V gene's germline CDR1 is SQVTM and CDR2 ANQGSEA. V was trimmed by 2 bases and J by 6 bases, leaving 11 bases between them. This CDR3 is built from 13 residues.